This is a list of T cell receptor beta chains from one sample in a study of PD-1 blockade in classical Hodgkin lymphoma. The repertoire was sequenced with immunoSEQ multiplex PCR; TCRdb's copy has only in-frame clones and lacks some. The data show tens of thousands of clones, about 92% seen once. Sample: peripheral blood mononuclear cells (PBMCs), taken before the fourth cycle of nivolumab. These receptors were obtained from a human donor with classical Hodgkin lymphoma. CDR3s include the opening cysteine and the closing phenylalanine or tryptophan. A D gene is named only where the DNA matches it firmly. The size entry is marked missing in some rows and otherwise reads once, few, many or a size class.

size,V,D,J,CDR3,DNA
NA,TRBV9,TRBD2,TRBJ2-1,CASSVVAGDYIGEQFF,TGTGCCAGCAGCGTAGTAGCGGGAGACTACATAGGGGAGCAGTTCTTC
NA,TRBV11-2,TRBD2,TRBJ2-1,CASSSPTSAYNEQFF,TGTGCCAGCAGCTCCCCGACTAGCGCCTACAATGAGCAGTTCTTC
NA,TRBV29-1,NA,TRBJ1-1,CSVGGRLSNTEAFF,TGCAGCGTTGGGGGCAGGCTATCAAACACTGAAGCTTTCTTT
once,TRBV6-1,NA,TRBJ2-7,CASMRGPSSYEQYF,TGTGCCAGCATGAGGGGACCTAGCTCCTACGAGCAGTACTTC
NA,TRBV13,NA,TRBJ2-5,CASSLGGGETQYF,TGTGCCAGCAGCTTAGGGGGTGGGGAGACCCAGTACTTC
NA,TRBV10-3,NA,TRBJ2-7,CATRTYQGHEQYF,TGTGCCACCCGCACTTATCAGGGCCACGAGCAGTACTTC
NA,TRBV7-9,TRBD1,TRBJ2-7,CASSRRDRNTYEQYF,TGTGCCAGCAGCCGCCGGGACAGAAATACCTACGAGCAGTACTTC
NA,TRBV10-2,TRBD1,TRBJ2-7,CASSEPIRDSYEQYF,TGCGCCAGCAGTGAGCCCATCAGGGACAGCTACGAGCAGTACTTC
NA,TRBV4-1,NA,TRBJ2-7,CASSQEQPYEQYF,TGCGCCAGCAGCCAAGAGCAGCCCTACGAGCAGTACTTC
NA,TRBV27,NA,TRBJ2-5,CASSSGETQYF,TGTGCCAGCAGTTCGGGCGAGACCCAGTACTTC
few,TRBV9,TRBD2,TRBJ2-1,CASSPGGTSGQDEQFF,TGTGCCAGCAGCCCAGGGGGGACTAGCGGACAGGATGAGCAGTTCTTC
NA,TRBV7-9,NA,TRBJ1-1,CASKTLTEAFF,TGTGCCAGCAAGACACTAACTGAAGCTTTCTTT
once,TRBV2,TRBD1,TRBJ2-1,CASRSRQGAANEQFF,TGTGCCAGCAGATCGAGACAGGGGGCTGCCAATGAGCAGTTCTTC
NA,TRBV18,TRBD1,TRBJ1-2,CASSPGTGSNYGYTF,TGTGCCAGCTCACCTGGGACAGGGTCTAACTATGGCTACACCTTC
NA,TRBV28,TRBD1,TRBJ1-2,CASSPYGDRSGYTF,TGTGCCAGCAGTCCTTACGGGGACAGGTCTGGCTACACCTTC
NA,TRBV5-1,NA,TRBJ2-5,CASSLALGELRETQYF,TGCGCCAGCAGCTTGGCTCTAGGGGAGTTAAGGGAGACCCAGTACTTC
NA,TRBV1,NA,TRBJ1-1,CTSSHSGTVVNTEAFF,TGCACCAGCAGCCACTCGGGGACGGTGGTGAACACTGAAGCTTTCTTT
NA,TRBV14,NA,TRBJ2-7,CASSQYYEQYF,TGTGCCAGCAGCCAATACTACGAGCAGTACTTC
NA,TRBV25-1,NA,TRBJ1-6,CASSDELALLRGDSPLHF,TGTGCCAGCAGTGACGAACTAGCGCTACTCCGCGGGGATTCACCCCTCCACTTT
NA,TRBV27,TRBD2,TRBJ2-3,CASSPQLPGLAGADTQYF,TGTGCCAGCAGTCCTCAATTACCGGGACTAGCGGGAGCAGATACGCAGTATTTT
NA,TRBV5-1,NA,TRBJ1-2,CASRLQDNYGYTF,TGCGCCAGTCGCTTACAGGATAACTATGGCTACACCTTC
NA,TRBV27,NA,TRBJ2-1,CASSLGGHYNEQFF,TGTGCCAGCAGTTTAGGAGGACACTACAATGAGCAGTTCTTC
NA,TRBV4-1,NA,TRBJ2-3,CASSTPLTDTQYF,TGCGCCAGCAGCACCCCTCTCACAGATACGCAGTATTTT
once,TRBV28,NA,TRBJ2-7,CASSSPLPGAYEQYF,TGTGCCAGCAGTTCTCCCCTGCCCGGGGCCTACGAGCAGTACTTC
NA,TRBV28,TRBD2,TRBJ2-3,CASSLGTSGGDTQYF,TGTGCCAGCTCCCTCGGGACTAGCGGGGGAGATACGCAGTATTTT
NA,TRBV6-1,NA,TRBJ1-3,CASSGRGRKIGNTIYF,TGTGCCAGCAGTGGAAGGGGAAGAAAAATCGGAAACACCATATATTTT
NA,TRBV18,NA,TRBJ1-3,CASSPAQGPFSGNTIYF,TGTGCCAGCTCCCCTGCACAGGGACCGTTCTCTGGAAACACCATATATTTT